This T cell receptor beta chain derives from a study of blood T cells in healthy people across ages. The authors ran a second PCR of about 7 to 11 cycles using a sample-barcoded 5' primer and a J-beta primer mix. TCRdb re-derived calls from the 5' RACE reads in MiXCR, one entry per CDR3 protein. The sample shows 1.5 million to 2 million distinct CDR3 sequences, 28% of them seen only once. This clonotype was seen at least ten times. The CDR3 covers 14 residues. The junction had 9 bases not matched to a gene; V was cut back by 4 bases and J by 10 bases. Germline assignment: CDR1 SGHAT and CDR2 FQNNGV. Isolation recovered at least 6.5 million PBMCs from every sample.

V is TRBV11-2 and J is TRBJ1-2; TRBD1 matches at 10 bases. The specimen sequenced was blood. This TCR derives from a woman in her 30s in good health. In DNA, the CDR3 is TGTGCCAGCAGCTCTATCTCCGGGACAGGGGACTACACCTTC. This codes for CASSSISGTGDYTF. Based on the CDR3 plus reference TRBV11-2 and TRBJ1-2, the full variable domain is EAGVAQSPRYKIIEKRQSVAFWCNPISGHATLYWYQQILGQGPKLLIQFQNNGVVDDSQLPKDRFSAERLKGVDSTLKIQPAKLEDSAVYLCASSSISGTGDYTFGSGTRLTVV.